These T cell receptor beta chains were read from a single sample in a study of T cell responses to AZD1222 COVID-19 vaccine. The data were produced by immunoSEQ multiplex PCR, yet TCRdb's version contains in-frame clones alone and is incomplete. This sample has 150,000 to 200,000 clones, with just over 90% found just once. The sequencing used peripheral blood, collected on day 0 of AZD1222 vaccination. The receptor set was obtained from an adult in good health. The CDR3 runs from the conserved cysteine through the conserved F or W. D genes are given only for firm matches. A row's size may be missing; if present it is once, few, many or a size class.

cdr3_nt cdr3_aa clone_size j_call v_call d_call
TGTGCCAGCAGCTTCCCGCGGGGGGCGAAGAAGATGAACACTGAAGCTTTCTTT CASSFPRGAKKMNTEAFF - TRBJ1-1 TRBV11-2 -
TGTGCCAGCAGCTTAGGGACAAATACACCCCTCCACTTT CASSLGTNTPLHF - TRBJ1-6 TRBV7-9 -
TGTGCCAGCAGCTTAGGCTTTTCGGGGGTGGCGGGCAAAGAGACCCAGTACTTC CASSLGFSGVAGKETQYF - TRBJ2-5 TRBV13 -
TGTGCCAGCAGCCAAGATACCCGCGCTAATTCACCCCTCCACTTT CASSQDTRANSPLHF - TRBJ1-6 TRBV3-1/TRBV3-2 -
TGTGCCAGCAGCCAAAGCGGCATTTTAAGAGCTTTCTTT CASSQSGILRAFF - TRBJ1-1 TRBV7-2 -
TGCGCCAGCAGCCAAGAGGAAGGACAGGGACGGACTAACTATGGCTACACCTTC CASSQEEGQGRTNYGYTF once TRBJ1-2 TRBV4-1 TRBD1
TGCAGTGCTAGTTGGGACCACTACAATGAGCAGTTCTTC CSASWDHYNEQFF - TRBJ2-1 TRBV20-1 -
TGTGCCAGCAGCCCCTCCCCGGGACAGGACTACGAGCAGTACTTC CASSPSPGQDYEQYF - TRBJ2-7 TRBV7-7 TRBD1
TGTGCCAGTAGTCAGGGTTTGCAGCCCCAGCATTTT CASSQGLQPQHF - TRBJ1-5 TRBV19 -
TGTGCCTGGGCCTTGGGGGATATCATCACAGATACGCAGTATTTT CAWALGDIITDTQYF - TRBJ2-3 TRBV30 -
TGTGCCAGCAGCCACGTTTCCGAAGATGAGCAGTTCTTC CASSHVSEDEQFF - TRBJ2-1 TRBV7-9 -
TGCAGCGTTGAAGGACAGCCACCCTACGAGCAGTACTTC CSVEGQPPYEQYF once TRBJ2-7 TRBV29-1 -
TGTGCCAGCAGTTTCTTAGACTCTCTCCGTACGCAGTATTTT CASSFLDSLRTQYF - TRBJ2-3 TRBV27 -
TGTGCCAGCACCCCCGGACAGGGGTCCTATAATTCACCCCTCCACTTT CASTPGQGSYNSPLHF - TRBJ1-6 TRBV7-6 TRBD1